This T cell receptor (beta chain) was recovered during a study of T cell changes during pregnancy in multiple sclerosis. Method: immunoSEQ multiplex PCR; TCRdb's copy keeps in-frame clones and lacks some. The profile shows tens of thousands of clones, approximately 92% of them singletons. The CDR3 consists of 15 residues. V was trimmed by 0 bases and J by 0 bases, leaving 6 bases between them. Germline CDR1 SGHTA, CDR2 FQGNSA. V usage is TRBV7-2 and J usage is TRBJ2-1, with unresolved D. Sequencing used peripheral blood, obtained in the third trimester of pregnancy. This TCR was recovered from a female donor in good health, enrolled as a control in a pregnancy study. CDR3 bases: TGTGCCAGCAGCTTAGCGAGTAGCTCCTACAATGAGCAGTTCTTC. It is translated as CASSLASSSYNEQFF.